This T cell receptor beta chain was documented in a study of post-analysis software for immune sequencing data. The overall study: Relapsing-remitting, secondary progressive and progressive-relapsing multiple sclerosis were all included among the disease courses. The study, taken as a whole, reports: F-measure co-clustering was strong for batch-matched samples. In patients, roughly 5 TRBV segments were more frequent than in controls, with TRBV5-6, TRBV5-1 and TRBV20-1 among them. Comparison with controls showed significantly lower normalized Chao1 diversity in multiple sclerosis patients.

Built from TCR beta cDNA, the libraries had unique molecular identifiers in them. The yield from about 1 to 10 million T cells was some 500,000 cDNA molecules in total. TCRdb re-analysed the PCR reads in MiXCR, keeping a single row per CDR3 protein. There are approximately 150,000 distinct CDR3 sequences in the sample; about 32% occur only once, and over 1.2% lies in the top ten. In its sample, this clonotype was seen many times. The antigen is unknown. Germline V CDR1 and CDR2: ENHRY, SYGVKD. The CDR3 loop spans 14 amino acids. Trimming removed 6 bases at V and 0 bases at J, with 11 bases between. The sequence was collected from a girl aged 5-17 years with multiple sclerosis. Sequencing was carried out using blood. The chain employs TRBV10-3 and TRBJ2-5, with D maybe TRBD2 (5 bases). The CDR3: CAIRGSLDQETQYF. CDR3 DNA sequence: TGTGCCATCAGGGGGAGTCTCGACCAAGAGACCCAGTACTTC.